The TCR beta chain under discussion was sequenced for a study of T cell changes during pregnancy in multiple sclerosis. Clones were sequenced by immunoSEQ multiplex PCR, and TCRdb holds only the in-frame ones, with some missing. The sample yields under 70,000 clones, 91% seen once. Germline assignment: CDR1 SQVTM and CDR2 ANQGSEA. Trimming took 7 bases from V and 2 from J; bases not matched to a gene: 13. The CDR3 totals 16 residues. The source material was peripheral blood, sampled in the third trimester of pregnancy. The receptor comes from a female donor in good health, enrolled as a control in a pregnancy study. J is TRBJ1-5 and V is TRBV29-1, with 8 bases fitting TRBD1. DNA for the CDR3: TGCAGCGCCTCCGGGACAGGCCCCTCGGGCAATCAGCCCCAGCATTTT. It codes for CSASGTGPSGNQPQHF.